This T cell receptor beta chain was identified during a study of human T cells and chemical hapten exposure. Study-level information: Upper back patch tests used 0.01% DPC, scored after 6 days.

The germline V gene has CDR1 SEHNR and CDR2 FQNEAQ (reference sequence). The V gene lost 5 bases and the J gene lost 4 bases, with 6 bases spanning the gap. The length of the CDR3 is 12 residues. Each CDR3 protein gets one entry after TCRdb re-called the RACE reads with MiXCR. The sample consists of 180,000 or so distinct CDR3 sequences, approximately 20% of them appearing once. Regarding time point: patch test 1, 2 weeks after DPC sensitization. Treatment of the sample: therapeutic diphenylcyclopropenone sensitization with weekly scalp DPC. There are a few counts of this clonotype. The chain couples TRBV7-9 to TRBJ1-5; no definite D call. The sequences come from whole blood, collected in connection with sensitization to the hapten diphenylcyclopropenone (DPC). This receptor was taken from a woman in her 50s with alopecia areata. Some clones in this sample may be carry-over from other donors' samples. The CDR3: CASSEENQPQHF. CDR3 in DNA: TGTGCCAGCAGCGAAGAGAATCAGCCCCAGCATTTT.